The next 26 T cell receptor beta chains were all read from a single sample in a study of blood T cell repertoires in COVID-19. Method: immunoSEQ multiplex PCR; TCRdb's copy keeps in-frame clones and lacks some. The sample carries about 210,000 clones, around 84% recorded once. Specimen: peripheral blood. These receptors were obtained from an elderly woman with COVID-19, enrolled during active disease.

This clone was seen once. The CDR3 spells CASSLAAAGGIQETQYF. CDR3 sequence (DNA): TGTGCCAGCAGCTTGGCCGCCGCGGGGGGGATCCAAGAGACCCAGTACTTC. The chain uses TRBV5-5 and TRBJ2-5; TRBD2 matches 9 bases. Trimming took 0 bases from V and 1 from J; bases not matched to a gene: 7. The CDR3 is made up of 17 amino acids. CDR1 and CDR2 from the germline V gene are SGHKS and YYEKEE (reference sequence).

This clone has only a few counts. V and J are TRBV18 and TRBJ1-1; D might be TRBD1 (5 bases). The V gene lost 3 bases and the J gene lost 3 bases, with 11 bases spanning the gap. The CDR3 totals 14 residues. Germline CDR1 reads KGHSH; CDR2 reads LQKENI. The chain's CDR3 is CASSPLGADTEAFF. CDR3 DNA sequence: TGTGCCAGCTCACCCTTAGGGGCGGACACTGAAGCTTTCTTT.

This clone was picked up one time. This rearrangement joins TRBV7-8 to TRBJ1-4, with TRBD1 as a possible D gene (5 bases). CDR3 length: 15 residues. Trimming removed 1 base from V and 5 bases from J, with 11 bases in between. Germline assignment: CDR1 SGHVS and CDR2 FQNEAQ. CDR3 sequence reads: CASSLGGKGNEKLFF. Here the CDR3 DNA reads TGTGCCAGCAGCTTAGGAGGAAAGGGGAATGAAAAACTGTTTTTT.

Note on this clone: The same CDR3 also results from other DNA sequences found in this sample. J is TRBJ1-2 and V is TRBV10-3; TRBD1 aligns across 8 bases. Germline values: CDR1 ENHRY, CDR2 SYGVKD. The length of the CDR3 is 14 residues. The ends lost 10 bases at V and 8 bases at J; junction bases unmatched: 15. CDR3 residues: CATTGTGDSFGYTF. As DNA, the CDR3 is TGTGCCACCACCGGGACAGGAGATTCCTTCGGCTACACCTTC.

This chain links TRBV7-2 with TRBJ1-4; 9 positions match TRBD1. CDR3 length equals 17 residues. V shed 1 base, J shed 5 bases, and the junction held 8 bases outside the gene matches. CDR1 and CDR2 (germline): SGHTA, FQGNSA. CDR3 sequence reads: CASSLGGGQGLNEKLFF. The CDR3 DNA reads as TGTGCCAGCAGCTTAGGGGGGGGACAGGGACTAAATGAAAAACTGTTTTTT.

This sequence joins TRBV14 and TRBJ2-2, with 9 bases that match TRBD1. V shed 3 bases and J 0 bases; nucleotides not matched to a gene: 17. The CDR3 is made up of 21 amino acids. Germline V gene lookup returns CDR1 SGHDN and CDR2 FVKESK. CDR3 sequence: CASSQRTAPGQGKTNTGELFF. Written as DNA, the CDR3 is TGTGCCAGCAGCCAGAGAACCGCCCCGGGACAGGGAAAAACGAACACCGGGGAGCTGTTTTTT. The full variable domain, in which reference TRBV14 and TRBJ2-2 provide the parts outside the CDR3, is EAGVTQFPSHSVIEKGQTVTLRCDPISGHDNLYWYRRVMGKEIKFLLHFVKESKQDESGMPNNRFLAERTGGTYSTLKVQPAELEDSGVYFCASSQRTAPGQGKTNTGELFFGEGSRLTVL.

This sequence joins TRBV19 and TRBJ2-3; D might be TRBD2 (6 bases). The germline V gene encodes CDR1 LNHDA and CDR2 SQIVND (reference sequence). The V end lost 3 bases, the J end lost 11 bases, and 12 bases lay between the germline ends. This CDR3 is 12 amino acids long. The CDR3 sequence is CASSMGPGVQYF. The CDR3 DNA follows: TGTGCCAGTAGTATGGGGCCGGGGGTGCAGTATTTT.

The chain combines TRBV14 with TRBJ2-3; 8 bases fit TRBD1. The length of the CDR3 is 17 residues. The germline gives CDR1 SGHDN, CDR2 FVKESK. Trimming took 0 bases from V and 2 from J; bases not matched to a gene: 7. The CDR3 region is CASSQDQGTGFTDTQYF. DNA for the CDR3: TGTGCCAGCAGCCAAGATCAAGGGACAGGCTTCACAGATACGCAGTATTTT.

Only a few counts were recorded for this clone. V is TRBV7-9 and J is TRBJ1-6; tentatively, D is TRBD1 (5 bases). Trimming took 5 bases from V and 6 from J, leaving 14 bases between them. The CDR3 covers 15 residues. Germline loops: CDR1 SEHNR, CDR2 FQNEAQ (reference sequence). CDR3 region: CASSPGDGPNSPLHF. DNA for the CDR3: TGTGCCAGCAGCCCGGGGGACGGTCCTAATTCACCCCTCCACTTT.

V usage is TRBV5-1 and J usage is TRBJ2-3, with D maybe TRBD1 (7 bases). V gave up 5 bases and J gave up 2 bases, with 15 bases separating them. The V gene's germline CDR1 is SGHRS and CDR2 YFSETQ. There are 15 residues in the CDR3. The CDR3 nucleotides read TGCGCCAGCAGTTGGGGCAGGGGGGACACAGATACGCAGTATTTT. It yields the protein CASSWGRGDTDTQYF.

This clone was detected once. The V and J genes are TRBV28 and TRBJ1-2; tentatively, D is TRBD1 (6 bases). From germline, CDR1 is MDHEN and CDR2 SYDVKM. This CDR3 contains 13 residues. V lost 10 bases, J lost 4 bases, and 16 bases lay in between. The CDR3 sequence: CATGGGQGYGYTF. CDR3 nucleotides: TGTGCCACCGGCGGGGGGCAAGGCTATGGCTACACCTTC.

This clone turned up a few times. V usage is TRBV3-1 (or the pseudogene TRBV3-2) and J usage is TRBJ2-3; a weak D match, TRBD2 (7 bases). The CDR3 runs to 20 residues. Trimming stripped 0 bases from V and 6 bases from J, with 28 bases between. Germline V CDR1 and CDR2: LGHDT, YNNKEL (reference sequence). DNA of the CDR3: TGTGCCAGCAGCCAAGATGGGTTCGTAGGGGGGGCAAATAATGTCGATACGCAGTATTTT. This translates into CASSQDGFVGGANNVDTQYF.

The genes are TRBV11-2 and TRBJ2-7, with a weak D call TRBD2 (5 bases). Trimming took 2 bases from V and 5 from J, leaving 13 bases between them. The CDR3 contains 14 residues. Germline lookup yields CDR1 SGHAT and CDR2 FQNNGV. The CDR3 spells CASSLNAGSNEQYV. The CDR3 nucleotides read TGTGCCAGCAGCTTAAATGCGGGCTCTAACGAGCAGTACGTC.

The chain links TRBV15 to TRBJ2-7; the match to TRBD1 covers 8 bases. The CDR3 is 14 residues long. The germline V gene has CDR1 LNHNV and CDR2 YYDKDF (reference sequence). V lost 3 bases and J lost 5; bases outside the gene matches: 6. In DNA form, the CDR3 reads TGTGCCACCAGCAGTGCCCTGGACAGGGACGAGCAGTACGTC. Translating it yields CATSSALDRDEQYV.

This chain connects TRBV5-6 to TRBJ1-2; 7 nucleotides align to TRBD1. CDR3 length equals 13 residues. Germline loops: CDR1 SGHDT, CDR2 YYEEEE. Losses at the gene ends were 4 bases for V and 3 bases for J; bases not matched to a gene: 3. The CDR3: CASSLDRYYGYTF. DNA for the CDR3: TGTGCCAGCAGCCTGGACAGGTACTATGGCTACACCTTC.

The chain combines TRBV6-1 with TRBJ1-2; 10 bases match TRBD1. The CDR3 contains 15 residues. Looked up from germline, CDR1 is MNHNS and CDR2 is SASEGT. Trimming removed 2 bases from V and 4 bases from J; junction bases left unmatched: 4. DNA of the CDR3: TGTGCCAGCAGTGAATACCGACAGGGGGCCTATGGCTACACCTTC. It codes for CASSEYRQGAYGYTF.

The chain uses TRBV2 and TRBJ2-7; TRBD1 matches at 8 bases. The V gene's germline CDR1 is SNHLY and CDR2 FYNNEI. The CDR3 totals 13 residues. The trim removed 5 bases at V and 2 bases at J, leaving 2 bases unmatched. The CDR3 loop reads CASSRGQAYEQYV. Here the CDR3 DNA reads TGTGCCAGCAGTAGGGGACAGGCCTACGAGCAGTACGTC.

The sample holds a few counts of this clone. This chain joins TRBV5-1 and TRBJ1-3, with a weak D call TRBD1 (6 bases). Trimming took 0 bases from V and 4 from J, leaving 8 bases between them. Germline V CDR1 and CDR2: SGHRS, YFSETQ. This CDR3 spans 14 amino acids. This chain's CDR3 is CASSLGDNGNTIYF. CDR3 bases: TGCGCCAGCAGCTTGGGGGACAACGGAAACACCATATATTTT.

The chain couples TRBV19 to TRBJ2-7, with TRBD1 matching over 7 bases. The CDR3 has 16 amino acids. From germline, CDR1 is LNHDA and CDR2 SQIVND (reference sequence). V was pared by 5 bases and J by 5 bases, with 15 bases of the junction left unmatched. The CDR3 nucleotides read TGTGCCAGTAGTGGCCTGGGGAAGGGGGCATTTAACGAGCAGTACTTC. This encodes CASSGLGKGAFNEQYF.

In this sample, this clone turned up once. The CDR3 loop reads CASSLTGRGYTF. The CDR3 DNA follows: TGTGCCAGCAGTTTGACAGGGCGCGGCTACACCTTC. The rearrangement uses TRBV28 and TRBJ1-2, with TRBD1 matching 7 bases. Germline CDR1 reads MDHEN; CDR2 reads SYDVKM. The CDR3 extends over 12 amino acids. J gave up 8 bases and V 3 bases, and 3 bases lay outside the gene matches.

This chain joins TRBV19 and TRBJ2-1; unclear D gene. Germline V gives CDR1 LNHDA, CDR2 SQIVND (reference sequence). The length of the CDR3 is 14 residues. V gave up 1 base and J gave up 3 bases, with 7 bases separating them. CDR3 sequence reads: CASSIGSGYNEQFF. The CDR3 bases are TGTGCCAGTAGTATAGGGTCAGGCTACAATGAGCAGTTCTTC.

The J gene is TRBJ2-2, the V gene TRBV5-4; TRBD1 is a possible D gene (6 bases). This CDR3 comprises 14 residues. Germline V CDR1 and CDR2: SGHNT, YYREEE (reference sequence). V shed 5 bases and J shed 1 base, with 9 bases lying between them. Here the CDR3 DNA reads TGTGCCAGCAGATCGGACAGGAACACCGGGGAGCTGTTTTTT. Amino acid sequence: CASRSDRNTGELFF.

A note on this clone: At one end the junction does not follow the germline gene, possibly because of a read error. The CDR3 spells CASSIPDNSNAEAFF. The DNA of the CDR3 is TGTGCCAGTAGTATCCCGGACAACTCGAACGCTGAAGCTTTCTTT. This chain joins TRBV19 and TRBJ1-1; D is possibly TRBD1 (5 bases). Per germline, CDR1 LNHDA and CDR2 SQIVND (reference sequence). This CDR3 is 15 amino acids long.

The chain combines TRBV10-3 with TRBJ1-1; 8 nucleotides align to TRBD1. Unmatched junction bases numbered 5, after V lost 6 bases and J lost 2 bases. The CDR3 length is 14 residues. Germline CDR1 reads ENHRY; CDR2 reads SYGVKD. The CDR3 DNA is TGTGCCATCAGGCCAGGACAGGGCAACACTGAAGCTTTCTTT. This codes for CAIRPGQGNTEAFF.

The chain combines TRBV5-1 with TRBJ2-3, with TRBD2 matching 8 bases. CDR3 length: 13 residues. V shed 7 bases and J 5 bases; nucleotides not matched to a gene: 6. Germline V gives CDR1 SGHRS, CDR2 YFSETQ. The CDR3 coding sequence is TGCGCCAGCCGGGGGGGTAATGGAGATACGCAGTATTTT. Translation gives CASRGGNGDTQYF. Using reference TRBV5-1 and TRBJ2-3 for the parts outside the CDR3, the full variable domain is KAGVTQTPRYLIKTRGQQVTLSCSPISGHRSVSWYQQTPGQGLQFLFEYFSETQRNKGNFPGRFSGRQFSNSRSEMNVSTLELGDSALYLCASRGGNGDTQYFGPGTRLTVL.

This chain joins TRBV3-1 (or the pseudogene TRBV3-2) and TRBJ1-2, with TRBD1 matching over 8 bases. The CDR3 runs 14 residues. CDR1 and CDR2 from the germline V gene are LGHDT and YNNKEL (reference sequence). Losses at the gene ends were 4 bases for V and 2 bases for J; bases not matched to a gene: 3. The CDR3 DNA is TGTGCCAGCAGCCGGACAGGGCCCAACTATGGCTACACCTTC. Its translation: CASSRTGPNYGYTF.